Here is one T cell receptor beta chain with its context. Its antigen remains unknown. CDR3 size: 16 residues. Germline V gives CDR1 MNHEY, CDR2 SVGAGI. The V segment lost 7 bases and the J segment 4 bases; nucleotides outside the gene matches: 11. The source of the sample is a study of human T cells and chemical hapten exposure. Study-wide context: Variation in per-sample TCR yields came mainly from small pooled library volume differences. Study results and caveats: Patch test scores rose with PT1 expanded TCR counts, a positive correlation.

Indicated time point: patch test 1, 2 weeks after DPC sensitization. Specified treatment: therapeutic diphenylcyclopropenone sensitization with weekly scalp DPC. Patients had alopecia, were aged 18 to 70, and were not pregnant. TCRdb recomputed calls from the RACE reads with MiXCR, one row per CDR3 protein. This table has roughly 74,000 distinct CDR3 sequences, approximately 32% appearing once. V usage is TRBV6-5 and J usage is TRBJ1-4, with 8 bases fitting TRBD1. This sequence was found in a man aged 35-49 years with alopecia areata. Some clones in this sample may be carry-over from other donors' samples. The sequencing here drew on whole blood, taken in connection with sensitization to the hapten diphenylcyclopropenone (DPC). CDR3 residues: CASTSAHRGSNEKLFF. The CDR3 nucleotides are TGTGCCAGCACGTCAGCCCACAGGGGGAGTAATGAAAAACTGTTTTTT.